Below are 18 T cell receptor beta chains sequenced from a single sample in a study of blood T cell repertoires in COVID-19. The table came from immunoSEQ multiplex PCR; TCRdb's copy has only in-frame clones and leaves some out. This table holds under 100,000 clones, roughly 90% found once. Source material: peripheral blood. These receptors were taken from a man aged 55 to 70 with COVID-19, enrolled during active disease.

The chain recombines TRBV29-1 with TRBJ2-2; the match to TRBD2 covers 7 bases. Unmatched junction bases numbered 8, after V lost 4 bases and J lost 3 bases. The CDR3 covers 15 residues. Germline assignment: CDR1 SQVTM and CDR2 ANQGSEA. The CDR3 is CSVGGGSLYTGELFF. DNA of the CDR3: TGCAGCGTTGGGGGCGGGAGCCTTTACACCGGGGAGCTGTTTTTT.

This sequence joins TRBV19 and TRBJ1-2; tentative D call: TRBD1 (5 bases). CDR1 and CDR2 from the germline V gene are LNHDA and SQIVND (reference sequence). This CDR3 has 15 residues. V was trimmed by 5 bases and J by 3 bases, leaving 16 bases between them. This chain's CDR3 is CASSYSGRADYGYTF. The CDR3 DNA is TGTGCCAGTAGTTATTCCGGCAGGGCAGACTATGGCTACACCTTC.

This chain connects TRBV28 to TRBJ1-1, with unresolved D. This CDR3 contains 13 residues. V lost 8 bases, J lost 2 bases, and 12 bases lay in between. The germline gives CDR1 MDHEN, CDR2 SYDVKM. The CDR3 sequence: CASGRPLNTEAFF. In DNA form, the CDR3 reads TGTGCCAGCGGCCGCCCGCTTAACACTGAAGCTTTCTTT.

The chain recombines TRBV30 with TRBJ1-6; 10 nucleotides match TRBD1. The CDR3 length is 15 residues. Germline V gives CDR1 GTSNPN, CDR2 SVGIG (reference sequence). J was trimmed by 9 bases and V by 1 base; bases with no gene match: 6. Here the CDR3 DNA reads TGTGCCTGGAGTGGAACCGGGACAGGGGCTTCACCCCTCCACTTT. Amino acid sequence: CAWSGTGTGASPLHF. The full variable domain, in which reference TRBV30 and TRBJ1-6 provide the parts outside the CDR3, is SQTIHQWPATLVQPVGSPLSLECTVEGTSNPNLYWYRQAAGRGLQLLFYSVGIGQISSEVPQNLSASRPQDRQFILSSKKLLLSDSGFYLCAWSGTGTGASPLHFGNGTRLTVT.

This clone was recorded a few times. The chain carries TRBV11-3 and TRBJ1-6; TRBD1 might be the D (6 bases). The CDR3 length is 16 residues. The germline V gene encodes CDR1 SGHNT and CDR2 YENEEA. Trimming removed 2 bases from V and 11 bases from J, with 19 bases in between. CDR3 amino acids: CASSLSFGGTIAPLHF. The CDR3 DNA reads TGTGCCAGCAGCTTATCATTTGGGGGCACGATTGCACCCCTCCACTTT.

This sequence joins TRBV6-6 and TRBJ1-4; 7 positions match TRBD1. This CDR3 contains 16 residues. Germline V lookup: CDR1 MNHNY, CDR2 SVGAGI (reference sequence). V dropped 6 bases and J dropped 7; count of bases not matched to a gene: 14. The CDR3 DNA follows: TGTGCCAGCAGCCGGACAGGAGGGGTCGCGGGTGAAAAACTGTTTTTT. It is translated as CASSRTGGVAGEKLFF.

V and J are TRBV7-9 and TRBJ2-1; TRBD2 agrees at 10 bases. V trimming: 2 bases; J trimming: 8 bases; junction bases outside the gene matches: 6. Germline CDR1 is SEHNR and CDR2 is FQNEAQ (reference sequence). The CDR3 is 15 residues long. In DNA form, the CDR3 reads TGTGCCAGCAGCTTATCGCTAGCGGGAGTGGATGAGCAGTTCTTC. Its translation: CASSLSLAGVDEQFF.

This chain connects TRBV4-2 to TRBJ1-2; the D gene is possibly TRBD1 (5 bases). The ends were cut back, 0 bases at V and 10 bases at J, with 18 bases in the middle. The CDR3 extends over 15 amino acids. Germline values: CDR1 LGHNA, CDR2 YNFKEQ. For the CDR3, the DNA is TGTGCCAGCAGCCAAGATTTGGGGGGGAGGTCACCCTACACCTTC. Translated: CASSQDLGGRSPYTF.

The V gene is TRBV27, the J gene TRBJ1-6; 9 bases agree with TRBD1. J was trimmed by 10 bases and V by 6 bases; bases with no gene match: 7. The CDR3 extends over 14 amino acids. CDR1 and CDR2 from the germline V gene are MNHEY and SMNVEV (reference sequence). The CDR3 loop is CASSLRDRESPLHF. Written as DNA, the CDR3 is TGTGCCAGCAGCCTACGGGACAGGGAGTCACCCCTCCACTTT.

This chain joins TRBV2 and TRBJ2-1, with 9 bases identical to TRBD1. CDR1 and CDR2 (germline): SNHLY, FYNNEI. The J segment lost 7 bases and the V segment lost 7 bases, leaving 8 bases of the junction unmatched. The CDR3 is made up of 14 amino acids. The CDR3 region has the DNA TGTGCCAGCATGCCGGGACAGGGAACTAATGAGCAGTTCTTC. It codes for CASMPGQGTNEQFF.

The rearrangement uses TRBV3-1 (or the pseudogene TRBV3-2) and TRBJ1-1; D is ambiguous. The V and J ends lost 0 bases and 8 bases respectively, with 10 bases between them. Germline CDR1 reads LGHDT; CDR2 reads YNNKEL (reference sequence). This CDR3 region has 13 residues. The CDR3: CASSQDGLSEAFF. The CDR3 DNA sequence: TGTGCCAGCAGCCAAGATGGGCTGTCAGAAGCTTTCTTT.

DNA of the CDR3: TGCGCCAGCAGCCAAGTCTTGAGAGTAGCGGGAGGGCGAAATGAGCAGTTCTTC. This translates into CASSQVLRVAGGRNEQFF. V is TRBV4-1 and J is TRBJ2-1; the match to TRBD2 covers 11 bases. V lost 1 base to trimming and J lost 7 bases; unmatched junction nucleotides: 12. The CDR3 totals 18 residues. The germline gives CDR1 MGHRA, CDR2 YSYEKL.

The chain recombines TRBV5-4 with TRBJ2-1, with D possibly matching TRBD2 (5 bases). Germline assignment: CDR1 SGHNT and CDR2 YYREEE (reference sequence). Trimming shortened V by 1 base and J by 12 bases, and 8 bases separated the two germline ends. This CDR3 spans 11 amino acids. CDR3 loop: CASSLSSRQFF. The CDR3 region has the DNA TGTGCCAGCAGCTTGTCTAGCAGGCAGTTCTTC. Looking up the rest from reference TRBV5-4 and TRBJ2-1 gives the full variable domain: ETGVTQSPTHLIKTRGQQVTLRCSSQSGHNTVSWYQQALGQGPQFIFQYYREEENGRGNFPPRFSGLQFPNYSSELNVNALELDDSALYLCASSLSSRQFFGPGTRLTVL.

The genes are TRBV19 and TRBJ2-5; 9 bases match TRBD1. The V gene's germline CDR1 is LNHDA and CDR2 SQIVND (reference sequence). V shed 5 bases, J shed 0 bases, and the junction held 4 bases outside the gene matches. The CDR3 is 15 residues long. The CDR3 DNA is TGTGCCAGTAGTCCCGGGACAGGGTACCAAGAGACCCAGTACTTC. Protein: CASSPGTGYQETQYF. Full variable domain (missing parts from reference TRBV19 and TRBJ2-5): DGGITQSPKYLFRKEGQNVTLSCEQNLNHDAMYWYRQDPGQGLRLIYYSQIVNDFQKGDIAEGYSVSREKKESFPLTVTSAQKNPTAFYLCASSPGTGYQETQYFGPGTRLLVL.

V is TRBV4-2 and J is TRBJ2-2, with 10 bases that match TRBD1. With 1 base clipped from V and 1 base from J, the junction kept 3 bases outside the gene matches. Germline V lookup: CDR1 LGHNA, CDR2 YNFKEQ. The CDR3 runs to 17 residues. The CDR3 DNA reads TGTGCCAGCAGCCAAGCCCGGGACAGGGGGAACACCGGGGAGCTGTTTTTT. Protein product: CASSQARDRGNTGELFF.

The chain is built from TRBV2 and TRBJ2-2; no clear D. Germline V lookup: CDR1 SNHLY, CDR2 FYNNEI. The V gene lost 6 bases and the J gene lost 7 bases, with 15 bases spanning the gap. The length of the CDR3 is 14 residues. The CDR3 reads CASRWQARDGELFF. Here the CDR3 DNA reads TGTGCCAGCAGGTGGCAGGCGCGAGACGGGGAGCTGTTTTTT.

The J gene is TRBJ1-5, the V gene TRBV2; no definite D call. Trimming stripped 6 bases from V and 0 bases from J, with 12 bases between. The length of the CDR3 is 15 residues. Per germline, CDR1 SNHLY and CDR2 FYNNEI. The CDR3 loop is CASSDVGISNQPQHF. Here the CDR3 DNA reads TGTGCCAGCAGCGACGTCGGGATTAGCAATCAGCCCCAGCATTTT.

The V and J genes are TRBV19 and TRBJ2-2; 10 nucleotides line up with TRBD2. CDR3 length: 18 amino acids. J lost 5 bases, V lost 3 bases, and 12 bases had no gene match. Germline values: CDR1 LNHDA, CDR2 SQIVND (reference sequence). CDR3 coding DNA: TGTGCCAGTAGTATCTCACTTTTAGCGGGAGGTGGGACCGGGGAGCTGTTTTTT. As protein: CASSISLLAGGGTGELFF.